This T cell receptor (beta chain) originates from a study of blood T cell repertoires in COVID-19. Study information: Samples representing acute and convalescent COVID-19 were sourced from the United States, Italy and Spain. The analysed material was cDNA or gDNA that came from T cells, B-cell-depleted T cells, or PBMCs.

V was trimmed by 6 bases and J by 5 bases, leaving 13 bases between them. The CDR3 extends over 14 amino acids. Germline V lookup: CDR1 MNHEY, CDR2 SMNVEV (reference sequence). As handled by the study authors: Counts of nucleated cells, estimated from reference gene primer amplification, were obtained. TCRdb keeps only in-frame clones here, not all; method: immunoSEQ multiplex PCR. The DNA was the basis for D and trimming; V, J and clone size are from that table. The sample consists of roughly 230,000 clones, 90% of them appearing once. The V call is TRBV27, the J call TRBJ1-4; perhaps TRBD1 as D (6 bases). The receptor was isolated from a woman aged 55-70 years with COVID-19, enrolled during active disease. Sequences were obtained from peripheral blood. The CDR3 protein is CASRGTRRNEKLFF. The CDR3 DNA follows: TGTGCCAGCAGGGGGACAAGGCGAAATGAAAAACTGTTTTTT.